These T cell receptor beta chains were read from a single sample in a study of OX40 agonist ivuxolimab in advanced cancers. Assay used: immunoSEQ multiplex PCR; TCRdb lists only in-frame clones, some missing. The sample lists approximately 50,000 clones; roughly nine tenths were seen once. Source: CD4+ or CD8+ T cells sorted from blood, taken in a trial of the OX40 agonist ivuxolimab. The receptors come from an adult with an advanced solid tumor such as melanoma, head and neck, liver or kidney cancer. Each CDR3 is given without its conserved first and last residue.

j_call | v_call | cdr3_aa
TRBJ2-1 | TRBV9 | ASSVEALVGYGEQF
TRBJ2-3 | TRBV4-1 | ASSQQALAGDTQY
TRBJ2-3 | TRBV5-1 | ASSPGQGSDTQY
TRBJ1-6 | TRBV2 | ASTHRRVYNSPLH
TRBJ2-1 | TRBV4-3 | ASSLRTGGTYNEQF
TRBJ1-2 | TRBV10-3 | AISESIARDGNYGYT
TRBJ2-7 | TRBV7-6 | ASSTMDRVPYEQY
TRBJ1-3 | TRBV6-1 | ASRDGMPSGNTIY
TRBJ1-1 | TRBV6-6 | ASIELSGVNTEAF
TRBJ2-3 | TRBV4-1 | ASSQVPGPSTDTQY
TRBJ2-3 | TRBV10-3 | ASSELAGGTDTQY
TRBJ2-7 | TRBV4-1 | ASSQGPAAYEQY
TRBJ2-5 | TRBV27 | ASSLDRGGETQY
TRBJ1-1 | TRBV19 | ASSIGGATAF
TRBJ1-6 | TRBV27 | ASQRDRNSPLH
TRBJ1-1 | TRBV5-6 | ASSLGGDIGMNTEAF
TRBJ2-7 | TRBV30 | AWSWDRSYEQY
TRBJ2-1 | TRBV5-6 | ASSFSGGLPYNEQF
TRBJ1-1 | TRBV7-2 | ASSQGGMTEAF
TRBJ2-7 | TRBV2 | ASSEPGGLGEQY
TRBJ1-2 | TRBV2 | ASSSRETLKGYT
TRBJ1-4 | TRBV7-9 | ASSVMGQGNEKLF
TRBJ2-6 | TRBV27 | ASSLYPPSGHGANVLT
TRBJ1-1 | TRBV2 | ASSDLVQGGTEAF
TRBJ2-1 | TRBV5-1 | ASSLAQGGNEQF
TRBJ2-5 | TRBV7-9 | ASSSSAGGEETQY
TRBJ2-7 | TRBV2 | ATGSRGGDYEQY
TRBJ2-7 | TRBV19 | ASSIFLAGIYEQY
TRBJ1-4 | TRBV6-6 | ASSYPEDRGNEKLF
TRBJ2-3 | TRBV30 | ACHPGGDGTQY
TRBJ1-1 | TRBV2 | ASSEETAAGTEAF
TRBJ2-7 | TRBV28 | ASSPTGLGGEQY
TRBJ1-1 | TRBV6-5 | ASSKRQGRTEAF
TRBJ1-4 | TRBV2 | ASETDRENEKLF
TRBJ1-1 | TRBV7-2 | ASSVTGGTEAF
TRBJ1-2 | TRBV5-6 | ASSLEGANYGYT
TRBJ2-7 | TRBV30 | AWSRDRAYEQY
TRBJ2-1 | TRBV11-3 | ASSRHGGLNEQF
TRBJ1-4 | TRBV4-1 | ASSQGQVTNEKLF
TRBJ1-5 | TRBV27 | ASSLGLDSNQPQH
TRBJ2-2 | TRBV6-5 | ASSYSGLEVF
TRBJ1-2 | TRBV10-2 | ASRGEDRYYGYT
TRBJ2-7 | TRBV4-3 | ASSQGVGWGELGEQY
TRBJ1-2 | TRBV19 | ASSYQGADYT
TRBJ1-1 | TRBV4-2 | ASSQDMGTEAF
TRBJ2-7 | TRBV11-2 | ASSLGSYEQY
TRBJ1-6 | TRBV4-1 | ASSLKTDGNYNSPLH
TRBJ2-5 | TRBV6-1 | ASSEAKGGQGGQETQY
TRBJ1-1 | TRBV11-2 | ASGRGNTEAF
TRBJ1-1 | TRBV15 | ATSRPRANTEAF
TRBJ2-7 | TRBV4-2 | ASSQDPGSSYEQY
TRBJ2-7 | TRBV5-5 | ASSLAMFAYEQY
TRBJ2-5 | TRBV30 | AWSVLAVTQY
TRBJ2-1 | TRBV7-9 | ASSLLENEQF
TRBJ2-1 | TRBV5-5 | ASSHGLAVVYNEQF
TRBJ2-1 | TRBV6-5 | ASSYSDRGFEQF